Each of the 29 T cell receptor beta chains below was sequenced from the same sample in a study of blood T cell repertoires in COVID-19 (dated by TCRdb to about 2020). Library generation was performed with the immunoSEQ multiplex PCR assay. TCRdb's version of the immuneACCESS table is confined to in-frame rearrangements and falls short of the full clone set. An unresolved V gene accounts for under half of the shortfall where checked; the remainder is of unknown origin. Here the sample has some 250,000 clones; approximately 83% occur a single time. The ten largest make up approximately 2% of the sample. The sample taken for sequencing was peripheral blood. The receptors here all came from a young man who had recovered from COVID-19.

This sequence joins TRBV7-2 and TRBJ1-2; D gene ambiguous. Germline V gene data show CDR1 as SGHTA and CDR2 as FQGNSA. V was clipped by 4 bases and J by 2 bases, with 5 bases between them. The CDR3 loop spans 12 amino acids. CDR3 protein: CASSYMNYGYTF. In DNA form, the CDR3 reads TGTGCCAGCAGCTATATGAACTATGGCTACACCTTC.

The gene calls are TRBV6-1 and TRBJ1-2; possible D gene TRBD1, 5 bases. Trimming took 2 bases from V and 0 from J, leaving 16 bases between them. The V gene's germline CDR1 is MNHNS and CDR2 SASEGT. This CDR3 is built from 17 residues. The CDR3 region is CASSEMVGAATNYGYTF. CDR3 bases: TGTGCCAGCAGTGAAATGGTAGGGGCCGCAACTAACTATGGCTACACCTTC.

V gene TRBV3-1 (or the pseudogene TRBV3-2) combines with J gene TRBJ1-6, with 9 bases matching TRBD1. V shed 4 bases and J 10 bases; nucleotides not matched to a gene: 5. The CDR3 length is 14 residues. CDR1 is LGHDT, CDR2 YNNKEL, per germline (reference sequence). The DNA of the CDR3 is TGTGCCAGCAGCCTACGGGACAGGGACTCACCCCTCCACTTT. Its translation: CASSLRDRDSPLHF.

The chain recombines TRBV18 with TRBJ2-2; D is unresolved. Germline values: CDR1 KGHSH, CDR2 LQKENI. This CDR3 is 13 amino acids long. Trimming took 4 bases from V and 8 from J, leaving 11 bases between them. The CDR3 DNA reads TGTGCCAGCTCACGAGTGCCGGAGGGGGAGCTGTTTTTT. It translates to CASSRVPEGELFF.

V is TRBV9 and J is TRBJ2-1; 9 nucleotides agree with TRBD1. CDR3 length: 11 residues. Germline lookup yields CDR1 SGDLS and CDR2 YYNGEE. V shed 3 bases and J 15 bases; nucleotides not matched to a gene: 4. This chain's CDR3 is CASSGGTGTFF. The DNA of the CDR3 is TGTGCCAGCAGCGGGGGGACAGGGACGTTCTTC.

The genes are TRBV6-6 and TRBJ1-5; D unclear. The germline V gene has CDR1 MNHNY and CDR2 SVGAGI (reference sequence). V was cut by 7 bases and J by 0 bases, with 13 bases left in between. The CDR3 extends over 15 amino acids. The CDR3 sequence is CASTEREYSNQPQHF. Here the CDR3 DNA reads TGTGCCAGCACGGAGAGGGAATATAGCAATCAGCCCCAGCATTTT.

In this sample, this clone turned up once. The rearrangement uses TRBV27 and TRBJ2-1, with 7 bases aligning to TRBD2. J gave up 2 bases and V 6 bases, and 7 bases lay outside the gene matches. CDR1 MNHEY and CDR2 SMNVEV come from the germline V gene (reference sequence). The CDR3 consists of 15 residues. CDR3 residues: CASRGGDQPYNEQFF. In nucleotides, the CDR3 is TGTGCCAGCAGGGGAGGGGACCAACCCTACAATGAGCAGTTCTTC.

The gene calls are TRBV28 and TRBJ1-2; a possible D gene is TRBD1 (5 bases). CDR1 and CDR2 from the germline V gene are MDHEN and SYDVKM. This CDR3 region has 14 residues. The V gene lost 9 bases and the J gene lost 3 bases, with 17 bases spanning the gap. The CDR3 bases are TGTGCCAGTACTACGGGGGGAGCGGACTATGGCTACACCTTC. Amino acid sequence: CASTTGGADYGYTF.

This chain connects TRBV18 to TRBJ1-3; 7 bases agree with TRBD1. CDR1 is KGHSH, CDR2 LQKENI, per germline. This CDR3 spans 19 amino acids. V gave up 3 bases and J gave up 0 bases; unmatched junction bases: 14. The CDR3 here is CASSPFQQTGESSGNTIYF. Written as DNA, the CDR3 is TGTGCCAGCTCACCTTTCCAACAAACAGGGGAGAGCTCTGGAAACACCATATATTTT.

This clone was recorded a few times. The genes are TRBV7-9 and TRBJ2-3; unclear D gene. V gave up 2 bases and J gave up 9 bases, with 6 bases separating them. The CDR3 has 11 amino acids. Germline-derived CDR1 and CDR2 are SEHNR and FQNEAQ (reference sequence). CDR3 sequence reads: CASSLSETQYF. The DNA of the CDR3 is TGTGCCAGCAGCTTATCCGAGACGCAGTATTTT.

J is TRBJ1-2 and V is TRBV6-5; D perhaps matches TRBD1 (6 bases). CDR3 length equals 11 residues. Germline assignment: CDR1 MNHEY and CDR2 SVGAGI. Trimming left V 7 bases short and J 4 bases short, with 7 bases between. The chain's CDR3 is CASTQGYGYTF. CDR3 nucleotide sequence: TGTGCCAGCACACAGGGCTATGGCTACACCTTC.

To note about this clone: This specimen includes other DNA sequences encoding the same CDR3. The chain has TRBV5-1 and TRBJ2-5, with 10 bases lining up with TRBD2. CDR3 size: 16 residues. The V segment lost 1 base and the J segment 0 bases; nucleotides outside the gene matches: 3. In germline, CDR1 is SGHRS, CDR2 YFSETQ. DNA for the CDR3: TGCGCCAGCAGCTTGTCTAGCGGGGGATACCAAGAGACCCAGTACTTC. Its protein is CASSLSSGGYQETQYF.

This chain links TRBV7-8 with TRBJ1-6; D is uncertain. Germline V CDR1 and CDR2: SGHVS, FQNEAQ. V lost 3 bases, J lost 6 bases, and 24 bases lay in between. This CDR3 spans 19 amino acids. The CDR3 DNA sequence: TGTGCCAGCAGCTTGTCCCCACCTAGATCGCGGGGAAGTAATTCACCCCTCCACTTT. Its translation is CASSLSPPRSRGSNSPLHF.

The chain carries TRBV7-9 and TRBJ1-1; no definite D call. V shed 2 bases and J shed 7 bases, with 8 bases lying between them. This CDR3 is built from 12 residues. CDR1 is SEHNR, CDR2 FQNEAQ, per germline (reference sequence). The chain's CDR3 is CASSLSRLEAFF. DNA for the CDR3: TGTGCCAGCAGCTTATCCAGGCTTGAAGCTTTCTTT.

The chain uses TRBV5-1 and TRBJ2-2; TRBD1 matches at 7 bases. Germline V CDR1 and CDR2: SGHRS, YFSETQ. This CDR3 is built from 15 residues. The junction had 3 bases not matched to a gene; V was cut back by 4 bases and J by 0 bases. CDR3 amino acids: CASSRQGANTGELFF. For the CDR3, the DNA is TGCGCCAGCAGCCGACAGGGTGCGAACACCGGGGAGCTGTTTTTT.

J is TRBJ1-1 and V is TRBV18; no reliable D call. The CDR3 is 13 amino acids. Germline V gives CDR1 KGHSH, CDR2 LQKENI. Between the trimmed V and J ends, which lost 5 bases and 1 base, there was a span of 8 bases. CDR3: CASSIDQNTEAFF. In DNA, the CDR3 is TGTGCCAGCTCAATAGATCAGAACACTGAAGCTTTCTTT.

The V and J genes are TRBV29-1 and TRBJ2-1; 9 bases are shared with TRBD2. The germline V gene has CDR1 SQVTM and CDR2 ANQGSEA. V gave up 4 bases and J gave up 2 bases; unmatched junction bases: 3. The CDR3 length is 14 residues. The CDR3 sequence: CSVAGGRAYNEQFF. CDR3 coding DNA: TGCAGCGTTGCGGGCGGGAGGGCCTACAATGAGCAGTTCTTC.

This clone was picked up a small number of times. In nucleotides, the CDR3 is TGTGCCAGCAGTTACTCGATGGGACAGGGGTCTAATCAGCCCCAGCATTTT. Protein: CASSYSMGQGSNQPQHF. The V gene is TRBV6-2 or TRBV6-3, the J gene TRBJ1-5, with 10 bases lining up with TRBD1. Per germline, CDR1 MNHEY and CDR2 SVGEGT. The CDR3 runs 17 residues. V lost 0 bases, J lost 4 bases, and 6 bases stayed unmatched.

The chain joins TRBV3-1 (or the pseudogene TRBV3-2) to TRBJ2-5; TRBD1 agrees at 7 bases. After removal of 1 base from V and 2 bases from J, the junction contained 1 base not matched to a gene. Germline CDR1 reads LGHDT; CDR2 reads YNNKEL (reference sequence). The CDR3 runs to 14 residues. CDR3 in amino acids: CASSQGDRQETQYF. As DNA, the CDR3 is TGTGCCAGCAGCCAAGGGGACAGACAAGAGACCCAGTACTTC.

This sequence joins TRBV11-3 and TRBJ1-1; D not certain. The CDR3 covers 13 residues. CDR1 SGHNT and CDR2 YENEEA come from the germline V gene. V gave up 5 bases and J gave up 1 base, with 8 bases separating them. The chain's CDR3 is CASSPGRNTEAFF. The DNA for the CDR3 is TGTGCCAGCAGCCCAGGCCGGAACACTGAAGCTTTCTTT.

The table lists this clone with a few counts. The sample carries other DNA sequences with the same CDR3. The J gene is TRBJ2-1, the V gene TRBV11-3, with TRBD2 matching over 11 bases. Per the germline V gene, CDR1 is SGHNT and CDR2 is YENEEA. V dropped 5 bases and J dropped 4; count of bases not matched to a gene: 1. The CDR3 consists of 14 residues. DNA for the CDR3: TGTGCCAGCAGCCTAGCGGGGGGTTACAATGAGCAGTTCTTC. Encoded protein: CASSLAGGYNEQFF.

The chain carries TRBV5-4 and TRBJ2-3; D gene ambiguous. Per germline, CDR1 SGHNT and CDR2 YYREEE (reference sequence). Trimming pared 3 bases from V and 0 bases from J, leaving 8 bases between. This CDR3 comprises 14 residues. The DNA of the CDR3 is TGTGCCAGCAGCTCCATCCTAAGCACAGATACGCAGTATTTT. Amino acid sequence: CASSSILSTDTQYF.

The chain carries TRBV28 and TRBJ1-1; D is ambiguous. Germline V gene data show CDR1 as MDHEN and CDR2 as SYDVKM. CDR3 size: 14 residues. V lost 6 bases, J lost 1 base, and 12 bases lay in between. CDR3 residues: CASRTQVKNTEAFF. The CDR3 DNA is TGTGCCAGCAGAACTCAGGTAAAGAACACTGAAGCTTTCTTT.

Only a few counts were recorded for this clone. CDR3 bases: TGTGCCAGCAGCACACAGGGGGCGCTACCCCGAGAAGCTTTCTTT. Protein: CASSTQGALPREAFF. J is TRBJ1-1 and V is TRBV7-8; 9 positions agree with TRBD1. The V gene's germline CDR1 is SGHVS and CDR2 FQNEAQ. This CDR3 is built from 15 residues. Trimming took 5 bases from V and 8 from J; bases not matched to a gene: 12. The full variable domain, with the rest looked up from reference TRBV7-8 and TRBJ1-1, is GAGVSQSPRYKVAKRGQDVALRCDPISGHVSLFWYQQALGQGPEFLTYFQNEAQLDKSGLPSDRFFAERPEGSVSTLKIQRTQQEDSAVYLCASSTQGALPREAFFGQGTRLTVV.

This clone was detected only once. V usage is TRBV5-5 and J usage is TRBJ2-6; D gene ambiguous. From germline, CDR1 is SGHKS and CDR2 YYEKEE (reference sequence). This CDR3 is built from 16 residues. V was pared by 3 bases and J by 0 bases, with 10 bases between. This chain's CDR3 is CASSSTSVSGANVLTF. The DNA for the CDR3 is TGTGCCAGCAGCTCTACTTCGGTCTCTGGGGCCAACGTCCTGACTTTC.

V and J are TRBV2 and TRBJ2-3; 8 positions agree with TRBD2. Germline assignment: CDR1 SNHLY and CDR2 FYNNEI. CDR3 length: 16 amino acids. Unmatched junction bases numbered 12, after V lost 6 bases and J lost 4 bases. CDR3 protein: CASSTPGLGRADTQYF. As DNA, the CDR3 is TGTGCCAGCAGCACGCCGGGACTAGGCCGTGCAGATACGCAGTATTTT.

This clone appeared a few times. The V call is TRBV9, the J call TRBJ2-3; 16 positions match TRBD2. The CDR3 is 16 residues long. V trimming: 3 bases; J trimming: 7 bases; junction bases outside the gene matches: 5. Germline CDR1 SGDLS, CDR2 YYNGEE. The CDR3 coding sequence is TGTGCCAGCAGCGCCGGGACTAGCGGGGGGGCTTATACGCAGTATTTT. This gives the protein CASSAGTSGGAYTQYF.

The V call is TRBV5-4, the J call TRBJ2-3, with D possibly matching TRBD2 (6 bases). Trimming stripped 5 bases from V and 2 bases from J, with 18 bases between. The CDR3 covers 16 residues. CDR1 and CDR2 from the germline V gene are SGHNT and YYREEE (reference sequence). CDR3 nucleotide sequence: TGTGCCAGCAGTAGCGGACTGGAAAGGACCACAGATACGCAGTATTTT. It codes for CASSSGLERTTDTQYF.

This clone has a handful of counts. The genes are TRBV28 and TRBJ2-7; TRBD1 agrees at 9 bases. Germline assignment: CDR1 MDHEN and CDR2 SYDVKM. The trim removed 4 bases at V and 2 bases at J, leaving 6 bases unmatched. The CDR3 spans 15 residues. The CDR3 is CASSSPGQGTYEQYV. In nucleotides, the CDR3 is TGTGCCAGCAGTTCGCCGGGACAGGGAACCTACGAGCAGTACGTC.